Listed here are 23 T cell receptor beta chains from one sample, sequenced in a study of low-dose radiotherapy and immunotherapy resistance in tumors. As for time point: after trial treatment. The treatment here: LDRT plus nivolumab, ipilimumab, low-dose cyclophosphamide and aspirin (RACIN trial). TRAV and TRBV primers primed cDNA for both TCRalpha and TCRbeta. With a constant-region primer and a V-primer adapter, TCRs were subjected to around 20 PCR cycles of amplification. One entry per CDR3 protein results from TCRdb running MiXCR on the reads. The profile shows 31,000 or so distinct CDR3 sequences, about half of them singletons. Specimen: PBMCs, collected after low-dose radiotherapy plus immunotherapy. The source of these receptors is a male donor with gallbladder cancer.

The CDR3 sequence is CASSPEETQYF. The CDR3 DNA reads TGTGCCAGCTCACCAGAAGAGACCCAGTACTTC. The J gene is TRBJ2-5, the V gene TRBV18; D is unresolved. CDR1 and CDR2 from the germline V gene are KGHSH and LQKENI. Between the trimmed V and J ends, which lost 2 bases and 3 bases, there was a span of 1 base. The length of the CDR3 is 11 residues.

The chain carries TRBV22-1 and TRBJ2-5; TRBD1 reflects the table's D call only, with no check against the DNA. TRBV22-1 has pseudogene status. This CDR3 is 14 amino acids long. DNA of the CDR3: TGTGCCAGCAGCAAGACAGGGGGCCGTGAGACCCAGTACTTC. This codes for CASSKTGGRETQYF.

This clonotype was recorded once. The rearrangement joins TRBV5-1 to TRBJ2-7, with a possible D match to TRBD2 (5 bases). This CDR3 is built from 14 residues. Germline loops: CDR1 SGHRS, CDR2 YFSETQ. The V gene lost 3 bases and the J gene lost 4 bases, with 14 bases spanning the gap. DNA of the CDR3: TGCGCCAGCAGCTACGGAGGTCCCAGATACGAGCAGTACTTC. This encodes CASSYGGPRYEQYF.

The rearrangement uses TRBV28 and TRBJ2-1, with TRBD2 identical over 9 bases. The trim removed 3 bases at V and 2 bases at J, leaving 5 bases unmatched. The germline V gene encodes CDR1 MDHEN and CDR2 SYDVKM. This CDR3 spans 16 amino acids. CDR3 in DNA: TGTGCCAGCAGTTTTCGCGGGAGGGGAACCTACAATGAGCAGTTCTTC. The encoded protein is CASSFRGRGTYNEQFF.

The rearrangement joins TRBV29-1 to TRBJ2-1; D remains ambiguous. Germline loops: CDR1 SQVTM, CDR2 ANQGSEA. The CDR3 spans 14 residues. V was clipped by 8 bases and J by 1 base, with 15 bases between them. The CDR3, as DNA: TGCAGCCCTCCTGACGGCGAGTCCTACAATGAGCAGTTCTTC. This sequence encodes CSPPDGESYNEQFF.

V usage is TRBV11-2 and J usage is TRBJ2-1, with a tentative D call TRBD1 (5 bases). This CDR3 comprises 15 residues. Germline-derived CDR1 and CDR2 are SGHAT and FQNNGV. V lost 3 bases to trimming and J lost 7 bases, with 16 bases between them. The CDR3 loop is CASSLLGASGNEQFF. The DNA of the CDR3 is TGTGCCAGCAGCTTGCTAGGGGCTTCCGGGAATGAGCAGTTCTTC.

This clonotype is medium-sized. The genes are TRBV6-5 and TRBJ2-6; no clear D. The V end lost 2 bases, the J end lost 5 bases, and 10 bases lay between the germline ends. Germline CDR1 MNHEY, CDR2 SVGAGI. The CDR3 covers 15 residues. CDR3 region: CASSYGSARANVLTF. The CDR3 DNA sequence: TGTGCCAGCAGTTACGGGTCGGCACGGGCCAACGTCCTGACTTTC.

The chain has TRBV7-2 and TRBJ2-3; weak D call: TRBD2 (6 bases). V gave up 4 bases and J gave up 5 bases, with 7 bases separating them. This CDR3 is built from 12 residues. CDR1 and CDR2 (germline): SGHTA, FQGNSA. CDR3 nucleotides: TGTGCCAGCAGCTCGGGGGTAGATACGCAGTATTTT. Amino acids: CASSSGVDTQYF.

The chain carries TRBV2 and TRBJ2-2; D possibly corresponds to TRBD1 (5 bases). Trimming left V 4 bases short and J 1 base short, with 10 bases between. The CDR3 sequence is 15 residues long. Germline loops: CDR1 SNHLY, CDR2 FYNNEI. The CDR3 spells CASSGQGRNTGELFF. CDR3 in DNA: TGTGCCAGCAGTGGGCAGGGTAGGAACACCGGGGAGCTGTTTTTT.

This clonotype is categorized as medium-sized. V and J are TRBV5-1 and TRBJ2-1; D is undetermined. Germline values: CDR1 SGHRS, CDR2 YFSETQ. The CDR3 is made up of 14 amino acids. Trimming took off 6 bases at V and 4 bases at J, with 14 bases between the two ends. CDR3 bases: TGCGCCAGCAAGGGTGTATCACCATACAATGAGCAGTTCTTC. Protein product: CASKGVSPYNEQFF.

By its share, this clonotype is medium-sized. The rearrangement links TRBV29-1 to TRBJ2-7, with D possibly TRBD2 on 6 matching bases. The CDR3 covers 13 residues. The V and J ends lost 7 bases and 7 bases respectively, with 20 bases between them. Germline assignment: CDR1 SQVTM and CDR2 ANQGSEA. The CDR3 DNA follows: TGCAGCGCTAAAGACGCGATCGGAGGGGAGCAGTACTTC. Protein product: CSAKDAIGGEQYF.

This clonotype has at least ten counts. The chain has TRBV30 and TRBJ2-1, with TRBD2 matching over 7 bases. The CDR3 extends over 17 amino acids. The ends lost 2 bases at V and 8 bases at J; junction bases unmatched: 18. Germline V gene sequence: CDR1 GTSNPN, CDR2 SVGIG (reference sequence). The DNA for the CDR3 is TGTGCCTGGAGTCCTGGTTATGCGGCGGGAGTAATCGATGAGCAGTTCTTC. Amino acids: CAWSPGYAAGVIDEQFF.

This clonotype was detected only a few times. The chain recombines TRBV5-4 with TRBJ1-2; weak D call: TRBD1 (5 bases). CDR1 and CDR2 (germline): SGHNT, YYREEE (reference sequence). The CDR3 consists of 14 residues. V lost 3 bases and J 8 bases, leaving 17 bases between the germline ends. CDR3: CASSSLNSGDGYTF. Here the CDR3 DNA reads TGTGCCAGCAGCTCCCTGAATTCGGGGGACGGCTACACCTTC.

This chain links TRBV5-1 with TRBJ2-2; D might be TRBD1 (5 bases). V was pared by 3 bases and J by 0 bases, with 12 bases between. The germline CDR1 and CDR2 sequences are SGHRS and YFSETQ. This CDR3 has 16 residues. CDR3 in DNA: TGCGCCAGCAGCTGGGGCTCGGGCGCGAACACCGGGGAGCTGTTTTTT. It translates to CASSWGSGANTGELFF.

The gene calls are TRBV20-1 and TRBJ2-1; possible D gene TRBD2, 5 bases. Germline loops: CDR1 DFQATT, CDR2 SNEGSKA (reference sequence). This CDR3 comprises 15 residues. Trimming took 5 bases from V and 2 from J, leaving 16 bases between them. The CDR3: CSAPTPTGAYNEQFF. For the CDR3, the DNA is TGCAGTGCTCCAACACCCACCGGGGCCTACAATGAGCAGTTCTTC.

This clonotype was detected only a few times. J is TRBJ2-7 and V is TRBV24-1; 14 nucleotides match TRBD2. This CDR3 is built from 16 residues. V dropped 4 bases and J dropped 4; count of bases not matched to a gene: 5. Per the germline V gene, CDR1 is KGHDR and CDR2 is SFDVKD. Written as DNA, the CDR3 is TGTGCCACCAGTGAGCCGACTAGCGGGAGGGTTTACGAGCAGTACTTC. It specifies CATSEPTSGRVYEQYF.

In its sample, this clonotype was seen many times. The gene calls are TRBV19 and TRBJ2-7; TRBD2 is a possible D gene (5 bases). Trimming pared 3 bases from V and 4 bases from J, leaving 7 bases between. This CDR3 is built from 12 residues. CDR1 LNHDA and CDR2 SQIVND come from the germline V gene (reference sequence). The CDR3 DNA reads as TGTGCCAGTAGTATCGAGGGATACGAGCAGTACTTC. Translating gives CASSIEGYEQYF.

In this sample, this clonotype is medium-sized (0.01 to 0.1%). V is TRBV12-3 or TRBV12-4 and J is TRBJ2-2, with TRBD2 as a possible D gene (6 bases). The CDR3 runs to 15 residues. Trimming removed 2 bases at V and 5 bases at J, with 12 bases between. The DNA of the CDR3 is TGTGCCAGCAGTTTAAGAGGGGCGGGAACCGGGGAGCTGTTTTTT. Translation gives CASSLRGAGTGELFF.

This clonotype was detected only a few times. This chain uses TRBV15 with TRBJ2-2; the D gene is possibly TRBD2 (5 bases). CDR1 and CDR2 (germline): LNHNV, YYDKDF (reference sequence). Deletions cut 3 bases from V and 4 bases from J, with 12 bases between. The CDR3 sequence is 15 residues long. For the CDR3, the DNA is TGTGCCACCAGCAGGGAGAACCGGGGCACCGGGGAGCTGTTTTTT. Encoded protein: CATSRENRGTGELFF.

The chain carries TRBV9 and TRBJ1-2; D is unclear. Germline CDR1 is SGDLS and CDR2 is YYNGEE. This CDR3 is 15 amino acids long. With 0 bases removed from V and 5 bases from J, the gap between germline ends came to 14 bases. The CDR3 sequence: CASSVDVSLGYGYTF. In DNA form, the CDR3 reads TGTGCCAGCAGCGTAGACGTCAGCCTTGGGTATGGCTACACCTTC.

By its share, this clonotype is medium-sized. One end of the junction varies from germline; a read error may be responsible. The V call is TRBV5-5, the J call TRBJ1-4, with 8 bases that match TRBD1. Germline values: CDR1 SGHKS, CDR2 YYEKEE (reference sequence). CDR3 length: 14 residues. The CDR3 DNA reads TGCGCCAGCAGCCTCGGACAGGGCTATGAAAAACTGTTTTTT. It is translated as CASSLGQGYEKLFF.

Regarding this clonotype: It is likely a read error: a sequence one base away is far more abundant. The missing conserved phenylalanine or tryptophan at the end of this CDR3 makes a read error likely. V is TRBV5-5 and J is TRBJ2-7, with 7 nucleotides matching TRBD2. Germline assignment: CDR1 SGHKS and CDR2 YYEKEE (reference sequence). There are 16 residues in the CDR3. Here the CDR3 DNA reads TGCGCCAGCAGCTTGCAGGTCTCCGCGGGAGACTACGAGCAGTACTTA. Protein product: CASSLQVSAGDYEQYL.

V is TRBV3-1 and J is TRBJ1-1, with D possibly TRBD1 on 6 matching bases. The CDR3 runs to 16 residues. Germline assignment: CDR1 LGHDT and CDR2 YNNKEL (reference sequence). V was clipped by 4 bases and J by 1 base, with 16 bases between them. CDR3 sequence (DNA): TGTGCCAGCAGCCGACGCGAGTTACAGGGGAACACTGAAGCTTTCTTT. Protein product: CASSRRELQGNTEAFF.